The sequence of this TCR beta chain was determined in a study of blood T cell repertoires in COVID-19. On the study more broadly: PBMCs, B-cell-depleted T cells, or T cells were the source of the cDNA or gDNA that made up the material.

Germline CDR1 reads LNHDA; CDR2 reads SQIVND (reference sequence). The CDR3 length is 21 residues. Germline trimming cut 0 bases from V and 2 bases from J; bases unmatched to any gene: 17. Assay: immunoSEQ multiplex PCR; the TCRdb copy retains only in-frame clones and omits some. The sample consists of approximately 340,000 clones, around 90% of them appearing once. The sequenced sample consisted of peripheral blood. The sequence was obtained from a man younger than 40 with COVID-19, enrolled during active disease. The rearrangement joins TRBV19 to TRBJ1-5; 9 positions match TRBD1. The CDR3 DNA follows: TGTGCCAGTAGTATAGAATCCGGGACAGGGTCGAATTTGTATGGCAATCAGCCCCAGCATTTT. It is translated as CASSIESGTGSNLYGNQPQHF. Supplemented by reference TRBV19 and TRBJ1-5, the full variable domain reads DGGITQSPKYLFRKEGQNVTLSCEQNLNHDAMYWYRQDPGQGLRLIYYSQIVNDFQKGDIAEGYSVSREKKESFPLTVTSAQKNPTAFYLCASSIESGTGSNLYGNQPQHFGDGTRLSIL.